The 32 T cell receptor beta chains below come from one sample, sequenced in a study of shared clonotypes between healthy human individuals. Profiling relied on immunoSEQ multiplex PCR, and the TCRdb table lists in-frame clones only, not all of them. Of under 1 million clones detected, approximately 97% appear once; the ten largest clones hold roughly 0.23%. Only CD45RO-negative cells positively selected for CCR7 counted as naive CD8 cells, so terminally differentiated effector memory CD45RA+ cells were excluded. Sequencing was done on a sample of naive CD8+ T cells sorted from blood. The receptor source for this set is a man younger than 40 in good health.

The genes are TRBV11-2 and TRBJ2-1; 9 positions agree with TRBD1. V dropped 6 bases and J dropped 4; count of bases not matched to a gene: 4. CDR1 and CDR2 (germline): SGHAT, FQNNGV. This CDR3 has 14 residues. In DNA form, the CDR3 reads TGTGCCAGCAGAGGGACAGGGATTTACAATGAGCAGTTCTTC. It specifies CASRGTGIYNEQFF.

This sequence joins TRBV11-3 and TRBJ2-1; a possible D gene is TRBD2 (6 bases). In germline, CDR1 is SGHNT, CDR2 YENEEA. V lost 5 bases and J 4 bases, leaving 15 bases between the germline ends. This CDR3 spans 15 amino acids. CDR3 residues: CASSPTSSVYNEQFF. The DNA for the CDR3 is TGTGCCAGCAGCCCGACTAGTTCTGTATACAATGAGCAGTTCTTC.

The chain combines TRBV4-1 with TRBJ2-7; D is undetermined. Trimming took 0 bases from V and 3 from J, leaving 12 bases between them. This CDR3 region has 15 residues. Germline V gene data show CDR1 as MGHRA and CDR2 as YSYEKL. The CDR3 sequence is CASSQEYGSYYEQYF. The CDR3 DNA sequence: TGCGCCAGCAGCCAAGAATACGGCAGTTACTACGAGCAGTACTTC.

V gene TRBV6-1 combines with J gene TRBJ1-5; TRBD1 matches at 10 bases. Germline V gene sequence: CDR1 MNHNS, CDR2 SASEGT. CDR3 size: 17 residues. V trimming: 4 bases; J trimming: 7 bases; junction bases outside the gene matches: 13. DNA for the CDR3: TGTGCCAGCAGTGGTTTTGGGACAGGGGAATCGGGGCAGCCCCAGCATTTT. Translated, it gives CASSGFGTGESGQPQHF.

On this clone: Other DNA sequences in this specimen translate into the identical CDR3. V is TRBV4-1 and J is TRBJ2-5; D ambiguous. This CDR3 comprises 15 residues. Germline values: CDR1 MGHRA, CDR2 YSYEKL. V was shortened by 0 bases and J by 1 base, with 9 bases between the two germline ends. CDR3 sequence (DNA): TGCGCCAGCAGCCAAGATGTGGGATTCCAAGAGACCCAGTACTTC. Its translation is CASSQDVGFQETQYF.

The chain uses TRBV12-5 and TRBJ2-2; no clear D. With 7 bases removed from V and 7 bases from J, the gap between germline ends came to 7 bases. The germline V gene has CDR1 LGHNT and CDR2 FRNRAP. This CDR3 is built from 11 residues. CDR3 in amino acids: CASAANGELFF. CDR3 DNA: TGTGCTAGTGCCGCGAACGGGGAGCTGTTTTTT.

The chain carries TRBV2 and TRBJ1-1; TRBD1 might be the D (5 bases). Germline loops: CDR1 SNHLY, CDR2 FYNNEI. The CDR3 sequence is 20 residues long. V dropped 2 bases and J dropped 0 bases, with 25 bases sitting between them. The CDR3 region is CASSEFRAVKKVDMNTEAFF. The DNA of the CDR3 is TGTGCCAGCAGTGAATTCAGGGCCGTGAAGAAAGTTGACATGAACACTGAAGCTTTCTTT.

Remarks on this clone: Other DNA variants within this sample encode the same CDR3. This rearrangement joins TRBV29-1 to TRBJ2-1; D uncertain. The V end was cut by 7 bases, the J end by 3 bases, with 10 bases between. Germline CDR1 SQVTM, CDR2 ANQGSEA. CDR3 length equals 12 residues. In DNA form, the CDR3 reads TGCAGCGCTGGAACAGACTACAATGAGCAGTTCTTC. This codes for CSAGTDYNEQFF.

Remarks on this clone: Other DNA sequences from this sample encode an identical CDR3 as well. Here the CDR3 reads CASSLGGGYEQYF. Written as DNA, the CDR3 is TGCGCCAGCAGCTTGGGGGGTGGATACGAGCAGTACTTC. The chain combines TRBV5-1 with TRBJ2-7, with D unclear. Germline CDR1 reads SGHRS; CDR2 reads YFSETQ. The germline V and J ends were trimmed by 0 bases and 4 bases, with 8 bases remaining between them. CDR3 length: 13 amino acids.

V and J are TRBV28 and TRBJ1-5; the D is unclear. The V end was cut by 8 bases, the J end by 5 bases, with 19 bases between. Per germline, CDR1 MDHEN and CDR2 SYDVKM. The CDR3 covers 15 residues. DNA of the CDR3: TGTGCCAGCCGCCCGGCAGTACTGAACGATCAGCCCCAGCATTTT. As protein: CASRPAVLNDQPQHF.

This clone was detected once. The V call is TRBV18, the J call TRBJ2-7; a possible D gene is TRBD1 (5 bases). The germline V and J ends were trimmed by 3 bases and 1 base, with 16 bases remaining between them. The CDR3 is 16 residues long. Germline lookup yields CDR1 KGHSH and CDR2 LQKENI. CDR3: CASSPLNRTFSYEQYF. The CDR3 bases are TGTGCCAGCTCACCCCTCAACCGGACATTTTCCTACGAGCAGTACTTC.

The genes are TRBV27 and TRBJ2-6, with D unresolved. Trimming pared 0 bases from V and 3 bases from J, leaving 15 bases between. This CDR3 has 18 amino acids. The germline V gene encodes CDR1 MNHEY and CDR2 SMNVEV (reference sequence). The CDR3 protein is CASSLSAIRYDGANVLTF. The CDR3, as DNA: TGTGCCAGCAGTTTATCGGCTATACGTTACGATGGGGCCAACGTCCTGACTTTC.

The V gene is TRBV6-6, the J gene TRBJ2-7; the match to TRBD1 covers 7 bases. CDR3 length: 13 amino acids. V shed 6 bases, J shed 1 base, and the junction held 3 bases outside the gene matches. Germline CDR1 reads MNHNY; CDR2 reads SVGAGI (reference sequence). The CDR3 sequence is CASSPQGSYEQYF. CDR3 DNA: TGTGCCAGCAGCCCACAGGGGTCCTACGAGCAGTACTTC.

The chain couples TRBV27 to TRBJ2-7, with 7 positions matching TRBD1. Germline lookup yields CDR1 MNHEY and CDR2 SMNVEV (reference sequence). V shed 4 bases and J 5 bases; nucleotides not matched to a gene: 11. This CDR3 has 15 residues. CDR3 in DNA: TGTGCCAGCAGTTCTACAGGGGAAATTGGGAACGAGCAGTACTTC. It encodes CASSSTGEIGNEQYF.

In this sample, this clone turned up a few times. The chain links TRBV5-1 to TRBJ1-2; TRBD1 is a possible D gene (6 bases). Trimming left V 4 bases short and J 4 bases short, with 17 bases between. The germline V gene encodes CDR1 SGHRS and CDR2 YFSETQ. CDR3 length: 15 residues. The CDR3: CASSAAGEGSYGYTF. The CDR3 DNA follows: TGCGCCAGCAGCGCCGCAGGGGAAGGGAGCTATGGCTACACCTTC.

The rearrangement uses TRBV7-9 and TRBJ2-5; D is undetermined. The V end was cut by 2 bases, the J end by 1 base, with 11 bases between. The CDR3 is 15 amino acids. The germline CDR1 and CDR2 sequences are SEHNR and FQNEAQ (reference sequence). Here the CDR3 DNA reads TGTGCCAGCAGCTTACCCGACCGTAGCCAAGAGACCCAGTACTTC. It specifies CASSLPDRSQETQYF.

This sequence joins TRBV5-1 and TRBJ2-1; D gene uncertain. This CDR3 comprises 13 residues. Germline V CDR1 and CDR2: SGHRS, YFSETQ. Trimming cost V 0 bases and J 10 bases, with 11 bases left between them. The CDR3, as DNA: TGCGCCAGCAGCTTGGACATCACTGGGGAGCAGTTCTTC. This gives the protein CASSLDITGEQFF.

CDR3 bases: TGTGCCAGCAGCCCCCCCTGGACAGGGAAGGCCCAACCAACCTACGAGCAGTACTTC. Translated: CASSPPWTGKAQPTYEQYF. V and J are TRBV7-9 and TRBJ2-7, with TRBD1 matching 8 bases. The V and J ends lost 5 bases and 2 bases, in that order; junction bases with no gene match: 20. The CDR3 extends over 19 amino acids. Germline lookup yields CDR1 SEHNR and CDR2 FQNEAQ (reference sequence). The whole variable domain, filled in from reference TRBV7-9 and TRBJ2-7, reads DTGVSQNPRHKITKRGQNVTFRCDPISEHNRLYWYRQTLGQGPEFLTYFQNEAQLEKSRLLSDRFSAERPKGSFSTLEIQRTEQGDSAMYLCASSPPWTGKAQPTYEQYFGPGTRLTVT.

This clone appeared once. V usage is TRBV29-1 and J usage is TRBJ2-7; weak D call: TRBD2 (5 bases). CDR3 length: 11 amino acids. Looked up from germline, CDR1 is SQVTM and CDR2 is ANQGSEA. The ends were cut back, 7 bases at V and 4 bases at J, with 11 bases in the middle. This CDR3 reads CSASGGYEQYF. CDR3 coding DNA: TGCAGCGCCTCAGGAGGTTACGAGCAGTACTTC.

This chain connects TRBV29-1 to TRBJ1-4; D unresolved. This CDR3 has 13 amino acids. V gave up 7 bases and J gave up 2 bases, with 11 bases separating them. The germline V gene has CDR1 SQVTM and CDR2 ANQGSEA. The CDR3 sequence: CSALQGTNEKLFF. Here the CDR3 DNA reads TGCAGCGCCTTACAAGGGACTAATGAAAAACTGTTTTTT.

The CDR3 loop is CASSKLPQGHEQYF. CDR3 nucleotide sequence: TGTGCCAGCAGCAAACTCCCCCAGGGACACGAGCAGTACTTC. The chain couples TRBV7-9 to TRBJ2-7; D is tentatively TRBD1 or TRBD2 (5 bases each). Germline lookup yields CDR1 SEHNR and CDR2 FQNEAQ (reference sequence). With 5 bases removed from V and 5 bases from J, the gap between germline ends came to 16 bases. There are 14 residues in the CDR3.

The chain recombines TRBV27 with TRBJ1-4; weak D call: TRBD1 (5 bases). Germline V gene data show CDR1 as MNHEY and CDR2 as SMNVEV (reference sequence). V was shortened by 5 bases and J by 8 bases, with 18 bases between the two germline ends. The CDR3 runs to 15 residues. This CDR3 reads CASSPRAARGEKLFF. CDR3 in DNA: TGTGCCAGCAGTCCCAGGGCAGCCCGAGGGGAAAAACTGTTTTTT.

This sequence joins TRBV4-1 and TRBJ2-5, with D hard to call. The CDR3 runs to 14 residues. Trimming left V 1 base short and J 1 base short, with 7 bases between. CDR1 and CDR2 (germline): MGHRA, YSYEKL. This CDR3 is CASSQGHIQETQYF. CDR3 coding DNA: TGCGCCAGCAGCCAAGGTCACATCCAAGAGACCCAGTACTTC.

This sequence joins TRBV7-9 and TRBJ2-7, with D hard to call. Germline CDR1 reads SEHNR; CDR2 reads FQNEAQ (reference sequence). V gave up 5 bases and J gave up 3 bases, with 8 bases separating them. The CDR3 extends over 12 amino acids. CDR3 coding DNA: TGTGCCAGCAGCCATATCCACTACGAGCAGTACTTC. Translation gives CASSHIHYEQYF.

This chain connects TRBV6-4 to TRBJ1-2; D gene uncertain. Germline loops: CDR1 MRHNA, CDR2 SNTAGT. Trimming shortened V by 0 bases and J by 4 bases, and 9 bases separated the two germline ends. This CDR3 region has 14 residues. The CDR3 DNA sequence: TGTGCCAGCAGTGACTCGATTCGACCCTATGGCTACACCTTC. Translating gives CASSDSIRPYGYTF.

The chain employs TRBV6-6 and TRBJ2-7, with 10 bases fitting TRBD2. CDR3 length: 16 amino acids. Germline-derived CDR1 and CDR2 are MNHNY and SVGAGI (reference sequence). J lost 0 bases, V lost 2 bases, and 4 bases had no gene match. CDR3 bases: TGTGCCAGCAGTTACGTTAGCGGGAGGAGCTCCTACGAGCAGTACTTC. Its protein is CASSYVSGRSSYEQYF.

This clone came up once. This chain joins TRBV27 and TRBJ2-7; no definite D call. CDR3 length: 14 amino acids. CDR1 is MNHEY, CDR2 SMNVEV, per germline (reference sequence). With 6 bases removed from V and 3 bases from J, the gap between germline ends came to 15 bases. CDR3 region: CASSPIGLIYEQYF. The CDR3 DNA reads as TGTGCCAGCAGCCCTATTGGCTTAATCTACGAGCAGTACTTC.

The V call is TRBV2, the J call TRBJ2-7; 11 nucleotides line up with TRBD2. V was pared by 1 base and J by 5 bases, with 4 bases of the junction left unmatched. The germline gives CDR1 SNHLY, CDR2 FYNNEI. CDR3 length: 15 amino acids. The DNA of the CDR3 is TGTGCCAGCAGTGAAGGGCTAGCGGGAGGACACGAGCAGTACTTC. Translated: CASSEGLAGGHEQYF.

This chain uses TRBV27 with TRBJ2-7; 9 bases are a match to TRBD2. The V gene end was trimmed by 7 bases and the J gene end by 5 bases; junction bases not matched to a gene: 9. The CDR3 totals 14 residues. CDR1 is MNHEY and CDR2 is SMNVEV in the germline V gene (reference sequence). The CDR3 sequence: CASKPGLASNEQYF. DNA for the CDR3: TGTGCCAGCAAACCGGGACTAGCTAGTAACGAGCAGTACTTC.

The V gene is TRBV13, the J gene TRBJ1-2, with no clear D. The CDR3 spans 13 residues. CDR1 and CDR2 (germline): PRHDT, FYEKMQ (reference sequence). Between the trimmed V and J ends, which lost 0 bases and 6 bases, there was a span of 8 bases. The CDR3 loop reads CASSLGRSNGYTF. The CDR3 DNA reads TGTGCCAGCAGCTTAGGCCGAAGTAATGGCTACACCTTC.

This clone has more than one count but fewer than ten. The chain couples TRBV7-2 to TRBJ2-7; TRBD1 agrees at 7 bases. Germline V CDR1 and CDR2: SGHTA, FQGNSA. V lost 4 bases and J lost 7; bases outside the gene matches: 7. CDR3 length: 13 amino acids. The CDR3 protein is CASSSTGIGEQYF. In DNA, the CDR3 is TGTGCCAGCAGCTCGACAGGGATTGGGGAGCAGTACTTC.

The chain joins TRBV18 to TRBJ2-1, with 10 bases fitting TRBD2. Germline CDR1 KGHSH, CDR2 LQKENI. V gave up 6 bases and J gave up 3 bases; unmatched junction bases: 5. CDR3 length: 15 amino acids. CDR3 nucleotide sequence: TGTGCCAGCTCTGAACTAGCGGGAAGCTACAATGAGCAGTTCTTC. Translating gives CASSELAGSYNEQFF.